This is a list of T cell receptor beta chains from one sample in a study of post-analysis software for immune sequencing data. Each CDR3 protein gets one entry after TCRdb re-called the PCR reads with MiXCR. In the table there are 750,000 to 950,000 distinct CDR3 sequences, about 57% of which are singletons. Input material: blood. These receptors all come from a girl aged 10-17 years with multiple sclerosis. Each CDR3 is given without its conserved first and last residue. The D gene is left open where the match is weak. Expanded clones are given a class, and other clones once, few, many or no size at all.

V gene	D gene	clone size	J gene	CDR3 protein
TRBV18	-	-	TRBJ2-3	ASSPGQRDTQY
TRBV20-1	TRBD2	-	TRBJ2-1	SAGTSGRGGF
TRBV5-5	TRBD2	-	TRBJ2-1	ASSPGLDSYNEQF
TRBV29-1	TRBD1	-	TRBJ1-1	SVEVQGENTEAF
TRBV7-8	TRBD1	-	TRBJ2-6	ASSTGAFSGANVLT
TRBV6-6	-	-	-	ASSLSGTGSYNEQY
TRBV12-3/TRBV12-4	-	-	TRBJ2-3	ASTFLGTLSTDAQY
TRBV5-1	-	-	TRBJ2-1	ASSFGGLPLLVYNEQF
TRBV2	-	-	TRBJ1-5	ASGEGNNQPQH
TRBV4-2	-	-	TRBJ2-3	ATGIDDSTDTQY
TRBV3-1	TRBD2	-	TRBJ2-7	ASSQLSGFEQY
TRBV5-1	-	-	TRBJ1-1	ASSLEDRNTEAF
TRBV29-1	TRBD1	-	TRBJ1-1	SVGSGGGNTEAF
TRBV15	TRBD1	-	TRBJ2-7	ATSTVIGRGRFPYEQY
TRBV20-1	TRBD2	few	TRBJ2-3	SAPLSGSQDTQY
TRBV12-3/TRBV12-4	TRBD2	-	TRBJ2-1	ASSHTSGGPTGQF
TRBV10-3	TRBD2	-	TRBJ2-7	AISESKRGTYEQY
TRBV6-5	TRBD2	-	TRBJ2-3	ASSYYTGGDTDTQY
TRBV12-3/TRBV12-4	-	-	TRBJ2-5	ASSPTGRSWETQY
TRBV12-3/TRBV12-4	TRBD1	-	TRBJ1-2	ASSFGIGGSGGGYGYT
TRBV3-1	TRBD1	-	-	ASSQVGTASYEQY
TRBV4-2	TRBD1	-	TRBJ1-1	ASSRLRGTEAF
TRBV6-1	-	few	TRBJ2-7	ASRMAAQGDEQY
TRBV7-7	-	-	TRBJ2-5	ASSWDGAKETQY
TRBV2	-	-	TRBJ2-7	ASSDTDSYEQY
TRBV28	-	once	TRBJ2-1	ASSPFRGYNEQF
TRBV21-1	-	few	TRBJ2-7	ASRLGQGPLKEGYEQY
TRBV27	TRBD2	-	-	ASSPRTSGTSYEQY
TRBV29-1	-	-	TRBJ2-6	SVAGFGANVLT
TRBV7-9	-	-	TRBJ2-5	ASSETGGQETQY
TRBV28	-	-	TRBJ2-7	ASKEVRRSYEQY
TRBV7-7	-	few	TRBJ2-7	ASSASRTPGEQY
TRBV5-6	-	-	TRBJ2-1	ASSLKTPLADHNEQF
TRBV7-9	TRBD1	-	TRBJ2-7	ASSLVGQANPSSYEQY
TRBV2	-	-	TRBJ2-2	ASLDNVPNTGELF
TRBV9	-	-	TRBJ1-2	ASSPRDHPNYGYT
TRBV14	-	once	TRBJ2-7	ASSQVRGSSYEQY